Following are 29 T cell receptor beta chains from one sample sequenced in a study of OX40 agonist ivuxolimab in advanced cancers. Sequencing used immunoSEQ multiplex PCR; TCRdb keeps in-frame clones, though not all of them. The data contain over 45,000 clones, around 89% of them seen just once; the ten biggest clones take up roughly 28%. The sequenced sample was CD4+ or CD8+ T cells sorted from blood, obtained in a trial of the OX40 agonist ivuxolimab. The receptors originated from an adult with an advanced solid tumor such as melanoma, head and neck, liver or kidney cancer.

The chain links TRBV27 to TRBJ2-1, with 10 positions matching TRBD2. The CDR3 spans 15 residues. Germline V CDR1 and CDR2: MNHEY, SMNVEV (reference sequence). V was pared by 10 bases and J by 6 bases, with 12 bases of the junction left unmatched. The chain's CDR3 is CATVNLAGGGNEQFF. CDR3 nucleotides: TGTGCCACTGTGAATTTAGCGGGAGGCGGCAATGAGCAGTTCTTC.

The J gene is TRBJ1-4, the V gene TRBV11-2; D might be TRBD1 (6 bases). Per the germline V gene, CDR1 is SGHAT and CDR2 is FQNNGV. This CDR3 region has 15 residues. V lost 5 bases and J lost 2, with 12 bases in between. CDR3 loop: CASSIPGGTNEKLFF. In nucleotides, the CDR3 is TGTGCCAGCAGCATCCCCGGGGGCACTAATGAAAAACTGTTTTTT. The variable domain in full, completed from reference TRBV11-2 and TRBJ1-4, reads EAGVAQSPRYKIIEKRQSVAFWCNPISGHATLYWYQQILGQGPKLLIQFQNNGVVDDSQLPKDRFSAERLKGVDSTLKIQPAKLEDSAVYLCASSIPGGTNEKLFFGSGTQLSVL.

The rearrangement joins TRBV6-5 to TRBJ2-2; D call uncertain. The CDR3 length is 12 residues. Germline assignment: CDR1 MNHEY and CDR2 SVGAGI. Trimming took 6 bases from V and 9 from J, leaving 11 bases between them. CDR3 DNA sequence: TGTGCCAGCAGCGATCCGGGCTGGGAGCTGTTTTTT. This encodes CASSDPGWELFF.

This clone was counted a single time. CDR3 DNA sequence: TGTGCCAGCAGCTTGGGGTACAGGGGTGGGGAGACCCAGTACTTC. Its translation: CASSLGYRGGETQYF. The gene calls are TRBV11-2 and TRBJ2-5, with 7 bases fitting TRBD1. The germline CDR1 and CDR2 sequences are SGHAT and FQNNGV. This CDR3 contains 15 residues. The V segment lost 3 bases and the J segment 5 bases; nucleotides outside the gene matches: 9.

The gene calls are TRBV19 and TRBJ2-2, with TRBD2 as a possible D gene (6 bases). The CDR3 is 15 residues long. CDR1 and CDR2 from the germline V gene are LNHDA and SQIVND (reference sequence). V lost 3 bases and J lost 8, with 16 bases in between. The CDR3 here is CASSMGLAIIGELFF. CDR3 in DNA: TGTGCCAGTAGTATGGGGCTAGCGATAATAGGGGAGCTGTTTTTT. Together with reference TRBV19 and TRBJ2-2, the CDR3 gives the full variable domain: DGGITQSPKYLFRKEGQNVTLSCEQNLNHDAMYWYRQDPGQGLRLIYYSQIVNDFQKGDIAEGYSVSREKKESFPLTVTSAQKNPTAFYLCASSMGLAIIGELFFGEGSRLTVL.

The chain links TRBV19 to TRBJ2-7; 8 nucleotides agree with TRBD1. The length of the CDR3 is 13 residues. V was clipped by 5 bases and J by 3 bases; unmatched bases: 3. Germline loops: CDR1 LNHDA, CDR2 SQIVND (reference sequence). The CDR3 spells CASSYTGGYEQYF. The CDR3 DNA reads TGTGCCAGTAGTTATACAGGGGGCTACGAGCAGTACTTC.

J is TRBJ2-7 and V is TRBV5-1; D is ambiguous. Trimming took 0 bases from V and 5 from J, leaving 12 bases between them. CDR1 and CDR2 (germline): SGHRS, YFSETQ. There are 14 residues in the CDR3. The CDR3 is CASSLEGSLHEQYF. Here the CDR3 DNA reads TGCGCCAGCAGCTTGGAGGGCAGCCTGCACGAGCAGTACTTC.

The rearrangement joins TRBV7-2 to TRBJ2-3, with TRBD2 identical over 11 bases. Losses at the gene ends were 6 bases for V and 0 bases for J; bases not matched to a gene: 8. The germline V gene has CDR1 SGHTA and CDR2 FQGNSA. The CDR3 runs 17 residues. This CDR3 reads CASSSSGGLRSTDTQYF. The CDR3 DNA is TGTGCCAGCAGTTCTAGCGGGGGGCTACGGAGCACAGATACGCAGTATTTT.

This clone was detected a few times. In DNA, the CDR3 is TGTGCCAGTAGTAGCGCCGGGACAGGGGGATACGAGCAGTACTTC. Its protein product is CASSSAGTGGYEQYF. This chain joins TRBV19 and TRBJ2-7; 11 positions agree with TRBD1. The germline V gene has CDR1 LNHDA and CDR2 SQIVND (reference sequence). Trimming took 4 bases from V and 4 from J; bases not matched to a gene: 6. CDR3 length: 15 residues.

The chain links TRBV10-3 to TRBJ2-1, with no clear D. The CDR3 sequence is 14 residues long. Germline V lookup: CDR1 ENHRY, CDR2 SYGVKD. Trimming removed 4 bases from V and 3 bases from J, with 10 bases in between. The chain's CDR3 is CAISAGVVYNEQFF. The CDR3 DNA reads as TGTGCCATCAGTGCTGGGGTCGTCTACAATGAGCAGTTCTTC.

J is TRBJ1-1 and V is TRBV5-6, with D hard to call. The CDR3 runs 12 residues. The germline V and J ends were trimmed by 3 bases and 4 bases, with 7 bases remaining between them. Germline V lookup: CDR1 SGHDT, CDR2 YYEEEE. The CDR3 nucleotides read TGTGCCAGCAGCTACAGTGTCACTGAAGCTTTCTTT. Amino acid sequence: CASSYSVTEAFF.

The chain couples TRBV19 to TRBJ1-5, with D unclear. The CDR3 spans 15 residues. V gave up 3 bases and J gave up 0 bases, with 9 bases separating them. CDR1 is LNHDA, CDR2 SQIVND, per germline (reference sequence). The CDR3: CASSMAVYSNQPQHF. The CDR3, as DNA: TGTGCCAGTAGTATGGCCGTCTATAGCAATCAGCCCCAGCATTTT.

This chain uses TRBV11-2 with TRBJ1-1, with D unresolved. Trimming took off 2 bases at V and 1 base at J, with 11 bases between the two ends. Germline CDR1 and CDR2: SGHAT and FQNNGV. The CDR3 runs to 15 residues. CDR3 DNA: TGTGCCAGCAGCTTAACCCTTGCGAGGAACACTGAAGCTTTCTTT. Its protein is CASSLTLARNTEAFF.

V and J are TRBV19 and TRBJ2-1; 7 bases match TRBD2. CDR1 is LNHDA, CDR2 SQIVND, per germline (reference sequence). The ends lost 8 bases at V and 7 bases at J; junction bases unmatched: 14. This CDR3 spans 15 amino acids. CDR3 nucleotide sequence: TGTGCCAGTGCCTTTCTAGCGGTACAAGGGAATGAGCAGTTCTTC. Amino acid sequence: CASAFLAVQGNEQFF.

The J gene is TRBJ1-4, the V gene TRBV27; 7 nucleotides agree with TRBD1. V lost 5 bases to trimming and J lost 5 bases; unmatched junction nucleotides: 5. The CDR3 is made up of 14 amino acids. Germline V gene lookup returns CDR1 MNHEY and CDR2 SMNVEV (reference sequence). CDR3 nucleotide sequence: TGTGCCAGCAGTCACGGGACAGCAAATGAAAAACTGTTTTTT. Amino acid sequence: CASSHGTANEKLFF.

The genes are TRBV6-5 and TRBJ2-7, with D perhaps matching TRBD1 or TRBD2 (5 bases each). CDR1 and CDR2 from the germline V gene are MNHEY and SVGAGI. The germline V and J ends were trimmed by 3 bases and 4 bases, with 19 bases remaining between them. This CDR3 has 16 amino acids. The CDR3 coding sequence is TGTGCCAGCAGTTATCAATACTCGGGACCCCGATACGAGCAGTACTTC. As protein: CASSYQYSGPRYEQYF.

As DNA, the CDR3 is TGTGCCAGTAGTACCGGGACGCTGGCTAGCACAGATACGCAGTATTTT. Translation: CASSTGTLASTDTQYF. The genes are TRBV19 and TRBJ2-3, with D perhaps matching TRBD1 or TRBD2 (5 bases each). The germline V and J ends were trimmed by 4 bases and 0 bases, with 14 bases remaining between them. Per germline, CDR1 LNHDA and CDR2 SQIVND (reference sequence). The CDR3 length is 16 residues. Based on the CDR3 plus reference TRBV19 and TRBJ2-3, the full variable domain is DGGITQSPKYLFRKEGQNVTLSCEQNLNHDAMYWYRQDPGQGLRLIYYSQIVNDFQKGDIAEGYSVSREKKESFPLTVTSAQKNPTAFYLCASSTGTLASTDTQYFGPGTRLTVL.

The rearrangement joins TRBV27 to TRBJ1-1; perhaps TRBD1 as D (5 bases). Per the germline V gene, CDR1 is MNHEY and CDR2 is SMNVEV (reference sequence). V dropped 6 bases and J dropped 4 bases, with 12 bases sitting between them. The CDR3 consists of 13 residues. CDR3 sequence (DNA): TGTGCCAGCAGGGGACTTGGGGTCACTGAAGCTTTCTTT. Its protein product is CASRGLGVTEAFF.

CDR3 in DNA: TGTGCCAGCACCCAGGGGCTAGCGGACACAGATACGCAGTATTTT. It codes for CASTQGLADTDTQYF. The chain couples TRBV5-4 to TRBJ2-3; a weak D match, TRBD2 (7 bases). Between the trimmed V and J ends, which lost 6 bases and 2 bases, there was a span of 16 bases. The germline gives CDR1 SGHNT, CDR2 YYREEE (reference sequence). This CDR3 has 15 amino acids.

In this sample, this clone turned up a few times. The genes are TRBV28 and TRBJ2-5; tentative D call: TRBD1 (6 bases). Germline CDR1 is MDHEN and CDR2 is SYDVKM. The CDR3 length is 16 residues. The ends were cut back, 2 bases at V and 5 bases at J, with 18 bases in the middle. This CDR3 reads CASSLGGTGGRETQYF. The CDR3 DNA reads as TGTGCCAGCAGTTTAGGGGGTACTGGGGGCCGGGAGACCCAGTACTTC.

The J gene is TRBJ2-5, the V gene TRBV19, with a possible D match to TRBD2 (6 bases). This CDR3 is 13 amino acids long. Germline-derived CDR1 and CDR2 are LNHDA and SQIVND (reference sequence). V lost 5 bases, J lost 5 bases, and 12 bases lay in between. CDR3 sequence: CASSSETRETQYF. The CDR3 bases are TGTGCCAGTAGTTCGGAGACTAGGGAGACCCAGTACTTC.

This CDR3 is CASSEAPGFATEAFF. CDR3 nucleotide sequence: TGTGCCAGCAGTGAAGCACCAGGGTTCGCCACTGAAGCTTTCTTT. The chain carries TRBV6-1 and TRBJ1-1, with D possibly matching TRBD1 (5 bases). Trimming took off 0 bases at V and 4 bases at J, with 12 bases between the two ends. The CDR3 runs 15 residues. CDR1 is MNHNS and CDR2 is SASEGT in the germline V gene.

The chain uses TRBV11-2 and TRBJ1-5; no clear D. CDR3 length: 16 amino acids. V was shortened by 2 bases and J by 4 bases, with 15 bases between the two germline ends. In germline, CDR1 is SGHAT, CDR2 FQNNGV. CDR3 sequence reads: CASSLLSGRINQPQHF. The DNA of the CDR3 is TGTGCCAGCAGCTTACTCTCAGGACGGATTAATCAGCCCCAGCATTTT.

The DNA for the CDR3 is TGTGCCAGCAGCGTAGGTGTGGGGATCTACGAGCAGTACTTC. Protein: CASSVGVGIYEQYF. The chain employs TRBV9 and TRBJ2-7, with no clear D. V was pared by 0 bases and J by 3 bases, with 10 bases between. Germline lookup yields CDR1 SGDLS and CDR2 YYNGEE. The CDR3 has 14 amino acids.

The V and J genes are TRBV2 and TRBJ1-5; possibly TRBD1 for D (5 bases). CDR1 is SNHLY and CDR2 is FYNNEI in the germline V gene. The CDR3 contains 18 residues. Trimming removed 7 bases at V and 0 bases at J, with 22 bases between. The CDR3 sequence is CASKREPPWGDSNQPQHF. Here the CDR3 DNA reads TGTGCCAGCAAACGAGAACCCCCATGGGGGGATAGCAATCAGCCCCAGCATTTT.

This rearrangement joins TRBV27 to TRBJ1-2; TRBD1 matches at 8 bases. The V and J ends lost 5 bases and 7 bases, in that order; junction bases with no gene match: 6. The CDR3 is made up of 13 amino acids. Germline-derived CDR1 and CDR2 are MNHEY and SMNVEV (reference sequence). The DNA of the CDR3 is TGTGCCAGCAGTCTAGGACAGGGCGGTGGCTACACCTTC. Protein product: CASSLGQGGGYTF.

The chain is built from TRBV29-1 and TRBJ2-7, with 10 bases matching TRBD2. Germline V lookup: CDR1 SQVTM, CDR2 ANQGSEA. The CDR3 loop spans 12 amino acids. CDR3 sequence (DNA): TGCAGTGCTAGCGGGAGCTCCTACGAGCAGTACTTC. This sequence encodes CSASGSSYEQYF.

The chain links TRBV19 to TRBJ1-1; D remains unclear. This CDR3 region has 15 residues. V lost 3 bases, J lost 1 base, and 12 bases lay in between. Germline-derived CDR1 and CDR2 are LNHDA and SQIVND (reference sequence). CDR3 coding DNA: TGTGCCAGTAGTATTTCGGTTTTTGGGAACACTGAAGCTTTCTTT. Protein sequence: CASSISVFGNTEAFF.

The CDR3 bases are TGTGCCAGCAGTGAGGGGGACAGGACCTACTATGGCTACACCTTC. Protein product: CASSEGDRTYYGYTF. The J gene is TRBJ1-2, the V gene TRBV2, with TRBD1 matching 8 bases. From germline, CDR1 is SNHLY and CDR2 FYNNEI. This CDR3 region has 15 residues. J gave up 3 bases and V 3 bases, and 6 bases lay outside the gene matches. Variable domain in full (rest from reference TRBV2 and TRBJ1-2): EPEVTQTPSHQVTQMGQEVILRCVPISNHLYFYWYRQILGQKVEFLVSFYNNEISEKSEIFDDQFSVERPDGSNFTLKIRSTKLEDSAMYFCASSEGDRTYYGYTFGSGTRLTVV.